This T cell receptor (beta chain) derives from a study of blood T cell repertoires in COVID-19. The table came from immunoSEQ multiplex PCR; TCRdb's copy has only in-frame clones and leaves some out. The sample yields fewer than 300,000 clones, around four fifths seen once. The sequencing input was peripheral blood. This clonotype was obtained from a woman aged 70-85 years with active or convalescent COVID-19.

The CDR3, as DNA: TGTGCCAGTGCCCTGACAAACAGGGACCTCACTGAAGCTTTCTTT. It codes for CASALTNRDLTEAFF. V usage is TRBV19 and J usage is TRBJ1-1; TRBD1 might be the D (6 bases). The CDR3 spans 15 residues. Germline V gene sequence: CDR1 LNHDA, CDR2 SQIVND (reference sequence). Trimming pared 8 bases from V and 4 bases from J, leaving 20 bases between.